What follows are 7 T cell receptor beta chains derived from one specimen sequenced in a study of blood T cell repertoires in COVID-19 (TCRdb year 2020). The library relied on the immunoSEQ multiplex PCR assay. TCRdb's version of the immuneACCESS table is confined to in-frame rearrangements and falls short of the full clone set. An unresolved V gene accounts for under half of the shortfall where checked; the remainder is of unknown origin. The sample table holds tens of thousands of clones, of which under 85% were seen once. The ten top clones hold about 16% of the sample. Sequenced material: peripheral blood. The source of these receptors is a man in his sixties with COVID-19, enrolled during active disease.

The chain links TRBV5-6 to TRBJ2-1; TRBD2 matches 10 bases. Germline values: CDR1 SGHDT, CDR2 YYEEEE. Losses at the gene ends were 5 bases for V and 4 bases for J; bases not matched to a gene: 6. The CDR3 runs to 15 residues. The CDR3 sequence is CASRRLAGFYNEQFF. In nucleotides, the CDR3 is TGTGCCAGCAGACGACTAGCGGGCTTTTACAATGAGCAGTTCTTC.

This clone has a handful of counts. This sequence joins TRBV9 and TRBJ1-1; D is undetermined. The V end lost 5 bases, the J end lost 4 bases, and 15 bases lay between the germline ends. Germline V lookup: CDR1 SGDLS, CDR2 YYNGEE. The CDR3 runs 14 residues. The CDR3 DNA is TGTGCCAGCAGACAAACCTTGGAGGGCACTGAAGCTTTCTTT. This translates into CASRQTLEGTEAFF. Based on the CDR3 plus reference TRBV9 and TRBJ1-1, the full variable domain is DSGVTQTPKHLITATGQRVTLRCSPRSGDLSVYWYQQSLDQGLQFLIQYYNGEERAKGNILERFSAQQFPDLHSELNLSSLELGDSALYFCASRQTLEGTEAFFGQGTRLTVV.

The rearrangement joins TRBV19 to TRBJ2-3; 8 positions agree with TRBD2. The CDR3 runs to 14 residues. V lost 6 bases, J lost 0 bases, and 2 bases stayed unmatched. The germline V gene has CDR1 LNHDA and CDR2 SQIVND (reference sequence). CDR3 loop: CASRLAASTDTQYF. CDR3 DNA: TGTGCCAGTAGACTAGCGGCTAGCACAGATACGCAGTATTTT.

The chain links TRBV19 to TRBJ2-5, with D maybe TRBD2 (6 bases). Germline V gene sequence: CDR1 LNHDA, CDR2 SQIVND (reference sequence). Trimming shortened V by 2 bases and J by 2 bases, and 6 bases separated the two germline ends. CDR3 length: 13 residues. CDR3 sequence (DNA): TGTGCCAGTAGTATACGGGGGCAAGAGACCCAGTACTTC. Its translation: CASSIRGQETQYF.

The rearrangement links TRBV7-3 to TRBJ2-2, with 9 positions matching TRBD2. Trimming removed 4 bases from V and 1 base from J; junction bases left unmatched: 4. Germline V gene lookup returns CDR1 SGHTA and CDR2 FQGTGA. The CDR3 sequence is 16 residues long. CDR3 sequence (DNA): TGTGCCAGCAGCTCTAATAGCGGGGGGAACACCGGGGAGCTGTTTTTT. Its translation is CASSSNSGGNTGELFF.

This chain links TRBV28 with TRBJ2-7; TRBD2 is a possible D gene (6 bases). Per germline, CDR1 MDHEN and CDR2 SYDVKM. This CDR3 is built from 14 residues. The germline V and J ends were trimmed by 5 bases and 2 bases, with 13 bases remaining between them. CDR3: CASSTAGPAYEQYF. The CDR3 DNA follows: TGTGCCAGCAGTACGGCGGGGCCCGCCTACGAGCAGTACTTC. Looking up the rest from reference TRBV28 and TRBJ2-7 gives the full variable domain: DVKVTQSSRYLVKRTGEKVFLECVQDMDHENMFWYRQDPGLGLRLIYFSYDVKMKEKGDIPEGYSVSREKKERFSLILESASTNQTSMYLCASSTAGPAYEQYFGPGTRLTVT.

The rearrangement uses TRBV5-1 and TRBJ1-4, with D unresolved. The CDR3 covers 15 residues. The V and J ends lost 0 bases and 0 bases respectively, with 6 bases between them. The germline CDR1 and CDR2 sequences are SGHRS and YFSETQ. CDR3 region: CASSLVQATNEKLFF. DNA for the CDR3: TGCGCCAGCAGCTTGGTTCAGGCAACTAATGAAAAACTGTTTTTT.